A selection of T cell receptor beta chains follows, all from one sample in a study of T-cell reconstitution after alpha-beta-depleted transplantation in children. In TCRdb, the PCR reads were re-called with MiXCR into one record per CDR3 protein. The sample has 250,000 or so distinct CDR3 sequences; roughly a quarter are singletons. The sequences come from PBMCs, mostly from graft donor cells, collected 360 days after TCRalphabeta/CD19-depleted stem cell transplant. The receptors were gathered from a female patient under 10 years old who had a stem cell transplant for congenital amegakaryocytic thrombocytopenia, so the T cells may come from the graft donor. Each CDR3 is given with its conserved first and last residue. Fields, in order: clone size, D gene, J gene, V gene, CDR3 protein, CDR3 DNA. A D gene is named only where the DNA matches it firmly. Clone size is stated in some rows and not others, as once, few, many or a class when expanded.

abundance: NA; d_gene: TRBD1; j_gene: TRBJ2-1; v_gene: TRBV12-3/TRBV12-4; CDR3aa: CASSASLDRGNNEQFF; CDR3nt: TGTGCCAGCAGTGCCAGCCTGGACAGGGGCAACAATGAGCAGTTCTTC
abundance: NA; d_gene: NA; j_gene: TRBJ2-3; v_gene: TRBV2; CDR3aa: CASSGSWGDTQYF; CDR3nt: TGTGCCAGCAGCGGCTCATGGGGAGATACGCAGTATTTT
abundance: NA; d_gene: TRBD2; j_gene: TRBJ2-3; v_gene: TRBV2; CDR3aa: CASSGRLAGGNTDTQYF; CDR3nt: TGTGCCAGCAGTGGGAGACTAGCGGGGGGGAACACAGATACGCAGTATTTT
abundance: few; d_gene: TRBD1; j_gene: TRBJ1-1; v_gene: TRBV27; CDR3aa: CASSLSYPGGTEAFF; CDR3nt: TGTGCCAGCAGTTTATCCTATCCAGGGGGCACTGAAGCTTTCTTT
abundance: NA; d_gene: TRBD2; j_gene: TRBJ2-1; v_gene: TRBV28; CDR3aa: CASSFRLAGDEQFF; CDR3nt: TGTGCCAGCAGTTTTAGACTAGCGGGAGATGAGCAGTTCTTC
abundance: NA; d_gene: NA; j_gene: TRBJ1-2; v_gene: TRBV29-1; CDR3aa: CSVEVPFLDLAGYVGYTF; CDR3nt: TGCAGCGTTGAAGTCCCCTTTTTAGACCTGGCAGGATACGTCGGCTACACCTTC
abundance: NA; d_gene: NA; j_gene: TRBJ2-7; v_gene: TRBV20-1; CDR3aa: CSADTGTRPSEQYF; CDR3nt: TGCAGTGCCGATACCGGGACGAGACCATCCGAGCAGTACTTC
abundance: many; d_gene: NA; j_gene: TRBJ2-7; v_gene: TRBV12-3/TRBV12-4; CDR3aa: CASSPTSSLYGQYF; CDR3nt: TGTGCCAGCAGCCCTACTAGTTCCCTCTACGGGCAGTACTTC
abundance: NA; d_gene: NA; j_gene: TRBJ2-3; v_gene: TRBV10-3; CDR3aa: CAISDGTEGERDTQYF; CDR3nt: TGTGCCATCAGTGACGGGACCGAGGGGGAAAGAGATACGCAGTATTTT
abundance: few; d_gene: NA; j_gene: TRBJ2-3; v_gene: TRBV5-1; CDR3aa: CASSLRDAGKKQYF; CDR3nt: TGCGCCAGCAGCTTAAGAGATGCGGGAAAAAAGCAGTATTTT
abundance: few; d_gene: NA; j_gene: TRBJ2-2; v_gene: TRBV12-3/TRBV12-4; CDR3aa: CASRITGNRPGELFF; CDR3nt: TGTGCCAGCAGGATTACAGGGAATCGGCCCGGGGAGCTGTTTTTT
abundance: few; d_gene: TRBD1; j_gene: TRBJ2-7; v_gene: TRBV28; CDR3aa: CASSDTGTGYYEQYF; CDR3nt: TGTGCCAGCAGCGATACCGGGACAGGGTACTACGAGCAGTACTTC
abundance: NA; d_gene: NA; j_gene: TRBJ1-5; v_gene: TRBV20-1; CDR3aa: CSASGTSPNQPQHF; CDR3nt: TGCAGTGCTAGCGGGACCTCCCCGAATCAGCCCCAGCATTTT
abundance: few; d_gene: NA; j_gene: TRBJ2-7; v_gene: TRBV24-1; CDR3aa: CATIQRASYEQYF; CDR3nt: TGTGCCACCATTCAAAGGGCCTCCTACGAGCAGTACTTC
abundance: few; d_gene: TRBD1; j_gene: TRBJ2-3; v_gene: TRBV12-3/TRBV12-4; CDR3aa: CASSLGLTGTQYF; CDR3nt: TGTGCCAGCAGTTTAGGGTTGACAGGGACGCAGTATTTT
abundance: NA; d_gene: TRBD2; j_gene: TRBJ2-1; v_gene: TRBV20-1; CDR3aa: CSARKASGSGDEQFF; CDR3nt: TGCAGTGCTAGAAAGGCTAGCGGGAGTGGCGATGAGCAGTTCTTC
abundance: few; d_gene: NA; j_gene: TRBJ1-1; v_gene: TRBV12-3/TRBV12-4; CDR3aa: CASSLFSAEEAFF; CDR3nt: TGTGCCAGCAGTTTATTTTCTGCGGAAGAAGCTTTCTTT
abundance: NA; d_gene: TRBD2; j_gene: TRBJ2-3; v_gene: TRBV12-3/TRBV12-4; CDR3aa: CASRPLGGGGRGTDTQYF; CDR3nt: TGTGCCAGCAGACCCCTCGGGGGCGGGGGGCGGGGCACAGATACGCAGTATTTT